This is a list of T cell receptor beta chains from one sample in a study of blood T cells in healthy people across ages. TCRdb re-analysed the 5' RACE reads in MiXCR, keeping a single row per CDR3 protein. The sample lists 800,000 to 950,000 distinct CDR3 sequences, about 27% occurring once. These data were also filed under a second study, of T cells of mothers and their children.

What was sequenced was blood. The source is a woman aged 40 to 50 in good health. Both conserved end residues are part of each CDR3. The D gene is left open where the match is weak.

v_call: TRBV11-2; j_call: TRBJ1-4; d_call: TRBD1; cdr3_aa: CASTTGQGAPTNEKLFF
v_call: TRBV28; j_call: TRBJ1-2; d_call: TRBD1; cdr3_aa: CASSPRPGSRDRGYDYTF
v_call: TRBV7-2; j_call: TRBJ2-7; d_call: TRBD1; cdr3_aa: CASSLGDREAGEQYF
v_call: TRBV3-1; j_call: TRBJ1-1; d_call: TRBD1; cdr3_aa: CASRGGGMNTEAFF
v_call: TRBV27; j_call: TRBJ1-2; d_call: TRBD1; cdr3_aa: CASKLEWTGLRGYTF
v_call: TRBV6-5; j_call: TRBJ2-1; d_call: .; cdr3_aa: CASSYPNNEQFF
v_call: TRBV2; j_call: TRBJ1-4; d_call: .; cdr3_aa: CASRDEFKGIREKLFF
v_call: TRBV7-2; j_call: TRBJ2-3; d_call: .; cdr3_aa: CASSPYRGGVSTDTQYF
v_call: TRBV7-9; j_call: TRBJ2-3; d_call: TRBD2; cdr3_aa: CASSSGLAGGPRRTDTQYF
v_call: TRBV11-1; j_call: TRBJ2-3; d_call: TRBD2; cdr3_aa: CASSLRRGIGGTDTQYF
v_call: TRBV7-6; j_call: TRBJ1-1; d_call: TRBD1; cdr3_aa: CASSSPGTGVTEAFF
v_call: TRBV9; j_call: TRBJ1-1; d_call: TRBD1; cdr3_aa: CASSPPPGQGAMNTEAFF
v_call: TRBV7-6; j_call: TRBJ2-6; d_call: .; cdr3_aa: CASSPSRVASNVLTF
v_call: TRBV20-1; j_call: TRBJ1-1; d_call: TRBD1; cdr3_aa: CSARERQGAWGNTEAFF
v_call: TRBV20-1; j_call: TRBJ1-5; d_call: .; cdr3_aa: CSARVRQGDNQPQHF
v_call: TRBV12-3/TRBV12-4; j_call: TRBJ2-3; d_call: .; cdr3_aa: CASSPGLQAQYF
v_call: TRBV29-1; j_call: TRBJ2-7; d_call: .; cdr3_aa: CSVEVGYEQYF
v_call: TRBV5-6; j_call: TRBJ1-5; d_call: .; cdr3_aa: CASSPWGGQPQHF
v_call: TRBV28; j_call: TRBJ2-3; d_call: .; cdr3_aa: CASLHNGDAQYF
v_call: TRBV5-1; j_call: TRBJ1-3; d_call: .; cdr3_aa: CASSLWPISGNTIYF
v_call: TRBV7-3; j_call: TRBJ1-1; d_call: .; cdr3_aa: CASSLSGRRRGEAFF
v_call: TRBV5-1; j_call: TRBJ2-1; d_call: .; cdr3_aa: CASSPFGGHNEQFF
v_call: TRBV6-2/TRBV6-3; j_call: TRBJ2-7; d_call: .; cdr3_aa: CASRMGFYEQNF
v_call: TRBV5-1; j_call: TRBJ1-4; d_call: TRBD1; cdr3_aa: CASSEQGLNEKLFF
v_call: TRBV18; j_call: TRBJ1-6; d_call: TRBD1; cdr3_aa: CASSPLRGQGDKPLHF
v_call: TRBV15; j_call: TRBJ2-6; d_call: .; cdr3_aa: CATSRPEQGPGASVLTF
v_call: TRBV7-2; j_call: TRBJ2-6; d_call: TRBD1; cdr3_aa: CASSLVGGGGTNVLTF
v_call: TRBV14; j_call: TRBJ2-5; d_call: .; cdr3_aa: CASRVQGGKTQYF
v_call: TRBV5-1; j_call: TRBJ2-3; d_call: .; cdr3_aa: CASSLEGYQIDTQYF
v_call: TRBV4-3; j_call: TRBJ2-7; d_call: .; cdr3_aa: CASSQAPNALRYEQYF
v_call: TRBV12-3/TRBV12-4; j_call: TRBJ1-2; d_call: .; cdr3_aa: CASSLNSRGDYGHTF
v_call: TRBV18; j_call: TRBJ1-2; d_call: .; cdr3_aa: CASSPPRNYGYTF
v_call: TRBV24-1; j_call: TRBJ2-5; d_call: .; cdr3_aa: CATSEGGLETQYF
v_call: TRBV28; j_call: TRBJ2-5; d_call: TRBD2; cdr3_aa: CASSLSGDRYERYF
v_call: TRBV29-1; j_call: TRBJ1-1; d_call: TRBD1; cdr3_aa: CSVGGLDRGQSEAFF
v_call: TRBV6-1; j_call: TRBJ1-2; d_call: TRBD1; cdr3_aa: CASSVRQGAANYGYTF
v_call: TRBV4-3; j_call: TRBJ2-1; d_call: TRBD2; cdr3_aa: CASSQKRGLLGGNEQFF
v_call: TRBV5-1; j_call: TRBJ2-6; d_call: .; cdr3_aa: CASSLRRVGSTGANVLTF
v_call: TRBV28; j_call: TRBJ2-3; d_call: TRBD1; cdr3_aa: CASSFTGGADTQYF